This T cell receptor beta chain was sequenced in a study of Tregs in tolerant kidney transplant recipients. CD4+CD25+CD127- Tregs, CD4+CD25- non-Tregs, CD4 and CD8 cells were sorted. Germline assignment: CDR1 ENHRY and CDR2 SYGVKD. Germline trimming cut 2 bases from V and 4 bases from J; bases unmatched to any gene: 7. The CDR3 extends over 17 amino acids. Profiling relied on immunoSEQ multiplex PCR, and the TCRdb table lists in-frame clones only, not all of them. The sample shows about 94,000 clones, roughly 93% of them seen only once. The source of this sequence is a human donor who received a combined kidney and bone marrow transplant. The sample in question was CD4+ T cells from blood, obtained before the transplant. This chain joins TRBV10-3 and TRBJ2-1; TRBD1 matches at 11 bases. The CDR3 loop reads CAISEPTGTGGYNEQFF. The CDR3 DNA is TGTGCCATCAGTGAGCCCACCGGGACAGGGGGTTACAATGAGCAGTTCTTC.